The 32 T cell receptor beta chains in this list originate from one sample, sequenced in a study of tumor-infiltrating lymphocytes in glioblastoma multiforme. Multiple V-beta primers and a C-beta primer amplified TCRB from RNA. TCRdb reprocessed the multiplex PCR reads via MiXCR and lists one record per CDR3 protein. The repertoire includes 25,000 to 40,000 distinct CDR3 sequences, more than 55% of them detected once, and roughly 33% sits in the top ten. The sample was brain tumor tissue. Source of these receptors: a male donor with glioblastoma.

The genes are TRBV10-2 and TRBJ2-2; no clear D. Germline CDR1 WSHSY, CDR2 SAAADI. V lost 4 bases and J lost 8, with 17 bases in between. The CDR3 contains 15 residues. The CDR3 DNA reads TGCGCCAGCAGTGGAGCCAGCCGAGCCACAGGGGAGCTGTTTTTT. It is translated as CASSGASRATGELFF.

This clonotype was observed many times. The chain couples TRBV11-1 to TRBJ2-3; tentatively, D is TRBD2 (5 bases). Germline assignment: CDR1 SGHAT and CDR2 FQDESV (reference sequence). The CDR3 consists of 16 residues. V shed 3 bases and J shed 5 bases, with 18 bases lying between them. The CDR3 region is CASSLGSGSPLDTQYF. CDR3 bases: TGTGCCAGCAGCTTGGGAAGCGGAAGTCCCCTAGATACGCAGTATTTT. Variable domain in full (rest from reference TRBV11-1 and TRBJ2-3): EAEVAQSPRYKITEKSQAVAFWCDPISGHATLYWYRQILGQGPELLVQFQDESVVDDSQLPKDRFSAERLKGVDSTLKIQPAELGDSAMYLCASSLGSGSPLDTQYFGPGTRLTVL.

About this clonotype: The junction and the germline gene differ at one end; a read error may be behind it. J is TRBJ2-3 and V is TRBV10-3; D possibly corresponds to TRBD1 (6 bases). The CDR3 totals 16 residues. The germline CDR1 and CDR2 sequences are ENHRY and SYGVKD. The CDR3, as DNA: TGTGCCATCTGTGAAAGTTATGGGGGCCGGCAAAATACGCGGTATTTT. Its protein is CAICESYGGRQNTRYF.

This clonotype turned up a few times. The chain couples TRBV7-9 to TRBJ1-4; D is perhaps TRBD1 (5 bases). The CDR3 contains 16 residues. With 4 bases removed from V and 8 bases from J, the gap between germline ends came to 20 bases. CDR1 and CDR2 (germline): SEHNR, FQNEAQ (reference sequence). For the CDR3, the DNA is TGTGCCAGCAGCTCCTCCTGGGGGGAAGGATCGGAAAAACTGTTTTTT. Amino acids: CASSSSWGEGSEKLFF.

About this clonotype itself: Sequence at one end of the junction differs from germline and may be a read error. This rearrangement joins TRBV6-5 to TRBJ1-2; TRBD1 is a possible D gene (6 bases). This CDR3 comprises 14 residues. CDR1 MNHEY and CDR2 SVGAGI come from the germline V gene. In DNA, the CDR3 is TGTGCCAGCAGCAAGGGGGACATTTTAGCTGGCTACATCTTC. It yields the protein CASSKGDILAGYIF.

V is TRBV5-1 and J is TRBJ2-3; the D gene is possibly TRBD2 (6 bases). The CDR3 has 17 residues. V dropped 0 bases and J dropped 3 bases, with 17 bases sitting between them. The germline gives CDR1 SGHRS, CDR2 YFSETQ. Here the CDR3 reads CASSLVPVGLNTDTQYF. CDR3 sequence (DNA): TGCGCCAGCAGCTTGGTTCCAGTGGGACTCAATACAGATACGCAGTATTTT. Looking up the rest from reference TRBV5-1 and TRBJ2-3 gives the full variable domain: KAGVTQTPRYLIKTRGQQVTLSCSPISGHRSVSWYQQTPGQGLQFLFEYFSETQRNKGNFPGRFSGRQFSNSRSEMNVSTLELGDSALYLCASSLVPVGLNTDTQYFGPGTRLTVL.

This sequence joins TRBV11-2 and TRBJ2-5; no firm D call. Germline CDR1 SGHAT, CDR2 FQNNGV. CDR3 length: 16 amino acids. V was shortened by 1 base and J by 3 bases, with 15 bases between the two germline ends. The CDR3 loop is CASSLVHGPREETQYF. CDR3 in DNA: TGTGCCAGCAGCTTAGTTCACGGCCCAAGGGAAGAGACCCAGTACTTC.

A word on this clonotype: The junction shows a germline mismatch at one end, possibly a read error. In DNA form, the CDR3 reads TGCAGGATTGTAGGGACAGGGATGCCCGGGAAGCTGTTTTTT. This translates into CRIVGTGMPGKLFF. The gene calls are TRBV29-1 and TRBJ2-2; the match to TRBD1 covers 9 bases. Germline values: CDR1 SQVTM, CDR2 ANQGSEA. CDR3 length equals 14 residues.

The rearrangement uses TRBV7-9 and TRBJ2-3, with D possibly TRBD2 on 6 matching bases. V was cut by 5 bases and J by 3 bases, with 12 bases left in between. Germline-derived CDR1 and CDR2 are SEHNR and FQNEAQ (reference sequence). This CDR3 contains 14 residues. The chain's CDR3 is CASSNFGGTDTQYF. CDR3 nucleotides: TGTGCCAGCAGCAACTTCGGGGGTACAGATACGCAGTATTTT. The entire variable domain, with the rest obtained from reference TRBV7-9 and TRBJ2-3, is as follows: DTGVSQNPRHKITKRGQNVTFRCDPISEHNRLYWYRQTLGQGPEFLTYFQNEAQLEKSRLLSDRFSAERPKGSFSTLEIQRTEQGDSAMYLCASSNFGGTDTQYFGPGTRLTVL.

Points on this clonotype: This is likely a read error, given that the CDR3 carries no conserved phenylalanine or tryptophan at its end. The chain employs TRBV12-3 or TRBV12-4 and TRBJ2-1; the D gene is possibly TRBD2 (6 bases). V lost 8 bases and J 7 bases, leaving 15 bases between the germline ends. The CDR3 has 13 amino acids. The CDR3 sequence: CASRPSEDNEQFL. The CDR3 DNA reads TGTGCCAGCCGGCCTAGCGAGGATAATGAGCAGTTCCTC.

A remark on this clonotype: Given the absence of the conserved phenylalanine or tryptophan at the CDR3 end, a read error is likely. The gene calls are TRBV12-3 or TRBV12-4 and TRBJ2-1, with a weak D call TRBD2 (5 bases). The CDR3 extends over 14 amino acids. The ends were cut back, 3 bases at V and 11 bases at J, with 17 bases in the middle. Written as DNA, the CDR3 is TGTGCCAGCAGTTTTTTCGTAGCAAGCGGAAAGCAGTTCCTC. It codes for CASSFFVASGKQFL.

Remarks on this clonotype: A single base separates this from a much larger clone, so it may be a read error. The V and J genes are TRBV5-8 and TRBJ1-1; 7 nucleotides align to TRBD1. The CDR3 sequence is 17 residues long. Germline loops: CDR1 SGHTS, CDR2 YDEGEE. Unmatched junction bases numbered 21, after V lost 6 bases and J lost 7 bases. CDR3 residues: CASTPPTGDRKYNEAFF. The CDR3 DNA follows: TGTGCCAGCACCCCCCCCACTGGGGACAGAAAATACAATGAAGCTTTCTTT.

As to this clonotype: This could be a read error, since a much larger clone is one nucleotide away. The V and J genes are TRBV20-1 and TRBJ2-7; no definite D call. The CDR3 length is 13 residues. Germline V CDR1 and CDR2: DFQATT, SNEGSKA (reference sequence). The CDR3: CSAFSTFSCEQYF. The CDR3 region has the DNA TGCAGTGCTTTTTCCACCTTTTCCTGCGAGCAGTACTTC.

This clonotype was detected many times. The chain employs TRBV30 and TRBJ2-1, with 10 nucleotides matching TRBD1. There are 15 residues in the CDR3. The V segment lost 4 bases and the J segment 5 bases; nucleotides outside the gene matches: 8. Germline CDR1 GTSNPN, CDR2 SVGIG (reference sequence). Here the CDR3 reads CAWTLGTGVDNEQFF. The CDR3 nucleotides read TGTGCCTGGACTCTCGGGACAGGGGTTGACAATGAGCAGTTCTTC.

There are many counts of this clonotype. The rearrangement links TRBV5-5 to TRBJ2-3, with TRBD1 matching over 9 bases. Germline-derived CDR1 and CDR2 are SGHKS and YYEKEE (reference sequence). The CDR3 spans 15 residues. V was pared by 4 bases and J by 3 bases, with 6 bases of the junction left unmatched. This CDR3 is CASSRRQGVTDTQYF. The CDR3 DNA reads TGTGCCAGCAGCCGTAGACAGGGGGTGACAGATACGCAGTATTTT. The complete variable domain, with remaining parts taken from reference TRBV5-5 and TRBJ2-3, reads DAGVTQSPTHLIKTRGQQVTLRCSPISGHKSVSWYQQVLGQGPQFIFQYYEKEERGRGNFPDRFSARQFPNYSSELNVNALLLGDSALYLCASSRRQGVTDTQYFGPGTRLTVL.

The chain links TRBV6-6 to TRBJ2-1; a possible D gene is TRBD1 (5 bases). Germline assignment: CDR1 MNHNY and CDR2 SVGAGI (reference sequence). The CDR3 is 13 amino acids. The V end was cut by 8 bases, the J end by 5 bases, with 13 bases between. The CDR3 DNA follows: TGTGCCAGCGGCTACCAGACAGACAATGAGCAGTTCTTC. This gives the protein CASGYQTDNEQFF.

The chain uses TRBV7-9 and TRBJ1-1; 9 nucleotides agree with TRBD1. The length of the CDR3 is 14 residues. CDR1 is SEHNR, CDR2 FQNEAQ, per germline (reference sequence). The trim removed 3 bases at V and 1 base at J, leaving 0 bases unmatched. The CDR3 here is CASSLTGGNTEAFF. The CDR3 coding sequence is TGTGCCAGCAGCTTGACAGGGGGGAACACTGAAGCTTTCTTT.

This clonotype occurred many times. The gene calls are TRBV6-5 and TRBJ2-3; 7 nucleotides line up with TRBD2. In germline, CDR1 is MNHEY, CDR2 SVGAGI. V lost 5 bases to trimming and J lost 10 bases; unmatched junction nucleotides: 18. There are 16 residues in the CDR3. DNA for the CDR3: TGTGCCAGCAGTCCAGAGGGGAGAGGGAGGGCCTATCCGCAGTATTTT. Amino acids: CASSPEGRGRAYPQYF.

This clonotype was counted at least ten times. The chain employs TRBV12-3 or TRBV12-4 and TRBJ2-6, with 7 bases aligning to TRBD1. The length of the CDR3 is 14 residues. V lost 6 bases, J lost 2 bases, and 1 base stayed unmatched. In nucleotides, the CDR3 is TGTGCCAGCAGCACAGGGGCTGGGGCCAACGTCCTGACTTTC. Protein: CASSTGAGANVLTF.

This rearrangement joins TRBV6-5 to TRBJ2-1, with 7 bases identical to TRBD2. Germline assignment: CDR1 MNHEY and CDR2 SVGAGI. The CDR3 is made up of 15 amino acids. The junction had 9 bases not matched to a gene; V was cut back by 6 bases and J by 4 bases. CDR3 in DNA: TGTGCCAGCAGCATACTAGCGCGGAATTACAATGAGCAGTTCTTC. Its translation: CASSILARNYNEQFF.

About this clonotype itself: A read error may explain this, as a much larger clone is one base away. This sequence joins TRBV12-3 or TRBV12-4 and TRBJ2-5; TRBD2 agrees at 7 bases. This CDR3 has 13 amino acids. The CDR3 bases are TGTGCCAGCAGTTTCCCGGGGAGGGAGACCCGGTACTTC. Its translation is CASSFPGRETRYF.

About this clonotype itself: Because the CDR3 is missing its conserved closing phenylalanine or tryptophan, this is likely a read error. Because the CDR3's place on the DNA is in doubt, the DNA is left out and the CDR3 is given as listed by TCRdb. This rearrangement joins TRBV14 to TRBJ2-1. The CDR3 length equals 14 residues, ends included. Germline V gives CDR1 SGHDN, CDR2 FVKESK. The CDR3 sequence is CASSQDVRYNEQSS.

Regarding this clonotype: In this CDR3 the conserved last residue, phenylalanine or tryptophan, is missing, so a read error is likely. The DNA for the CDR3 is TGTGCCAGCAGTTACTCGATGCCCGACTGCCCCTACGAGCAGTACTTA. Residues: CASSYSMPDCPYEQYL. The V gene is TRBV6-5, the J gene TRBJ2-7; no firm D call. Trimming took 0 bases from V and 2 from J, leaving 14 bases between them. The CDR3 loop spans 16 amino acids. Germline V gives CDR1 MNHEY, CDR2 SVGAGI.

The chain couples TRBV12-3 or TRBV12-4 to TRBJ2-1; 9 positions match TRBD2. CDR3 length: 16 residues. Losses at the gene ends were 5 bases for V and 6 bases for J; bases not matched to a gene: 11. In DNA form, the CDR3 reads TGTGCCAGCAGTCTTATAGGTAGCGGGGGTAGCAATGAGCAGTTCTTC. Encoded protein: CASSLIGSGGSNEQFF.

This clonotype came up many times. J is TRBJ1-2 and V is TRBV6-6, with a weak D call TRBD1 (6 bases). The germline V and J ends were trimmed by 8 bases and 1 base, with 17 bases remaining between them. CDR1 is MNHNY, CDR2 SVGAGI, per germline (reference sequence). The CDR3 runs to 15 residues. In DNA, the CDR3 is TGTGCCAGCCATCCCTGGCAGGGGAGTAACTATGGCTACACCTTC. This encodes CASHPWQGSNYGYTF.

CDR3: CASSPGPSRNPFF. Written as DNA, the CDR3 is TGTGCCAGCAGTCCCGGGCCCTCCCGAAATCCGTTCTTC. The rearrangement uses TRBV6-1 and TRBJ2-1, with no clear D. Trimming left V 5 bases short and J 15 bases short, with 20 bases between. The germline gives CDR1 MNHNS, CDR2 SASEGT. This CDR3 contains 13 residues.

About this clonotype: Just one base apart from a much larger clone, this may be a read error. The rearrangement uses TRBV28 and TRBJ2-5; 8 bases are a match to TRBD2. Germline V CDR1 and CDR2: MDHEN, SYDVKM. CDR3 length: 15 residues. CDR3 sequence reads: CASSFGGVNAEIQYF. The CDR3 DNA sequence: TGTGCCAGCAGTTTCGGGGGGGTGAATGCTGAGATCCAGTACTTC. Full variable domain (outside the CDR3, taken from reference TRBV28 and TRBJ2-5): DVKVTQSSRYLVKRTGEKVFLECVQDMDHENMFWYRQDPGLGLRLIYFSYDVKMKEKGDIPEGYSVSREKKERFSLILESASTNQTSMYLCASSFGGVNAEIQYFGPGTRLLVL.

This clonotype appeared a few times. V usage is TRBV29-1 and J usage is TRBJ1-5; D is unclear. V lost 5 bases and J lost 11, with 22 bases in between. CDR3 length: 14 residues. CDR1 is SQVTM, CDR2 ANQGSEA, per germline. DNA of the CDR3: TGCAGCGTTTCTAAGGGTGTAGGATTCCAGTCCCAGCATTTT. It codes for CSVSKGVGFQSQHF.

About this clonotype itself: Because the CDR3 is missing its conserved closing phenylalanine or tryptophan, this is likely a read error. The CDR3 DNA sequence: TGTGCCAGCAGTGACCCGACAGGGGAGGTAGAGACCCAGTACTCC. This sequence encodes CASSDPTGEVETQYS. V is TRBV12-3 or TRBV12-4 and J is TRBJ2-5; 8 bases fit TRBD1. The ends lost 5 bases at V and 4 bases at J; junction bases unmatched: 9. The CDR3 spans 15 residues.

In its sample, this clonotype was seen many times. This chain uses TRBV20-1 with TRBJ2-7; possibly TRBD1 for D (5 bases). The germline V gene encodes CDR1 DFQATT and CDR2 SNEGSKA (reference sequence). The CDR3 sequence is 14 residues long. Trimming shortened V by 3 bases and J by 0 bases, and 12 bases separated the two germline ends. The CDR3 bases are TGCAGTGCTAGTCCGACAGAAAACTCCTACGAGCAGTACTTC. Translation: CSASPTENSYEQYF.

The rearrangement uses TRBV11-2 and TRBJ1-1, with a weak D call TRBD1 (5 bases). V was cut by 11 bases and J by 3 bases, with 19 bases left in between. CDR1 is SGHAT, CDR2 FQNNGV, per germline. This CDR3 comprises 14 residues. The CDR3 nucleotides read TGTGCCTGCGGACAACGAGTATGGGACACTGAAGCTTTCTTT. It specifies CACGQRVWDTEAFF.

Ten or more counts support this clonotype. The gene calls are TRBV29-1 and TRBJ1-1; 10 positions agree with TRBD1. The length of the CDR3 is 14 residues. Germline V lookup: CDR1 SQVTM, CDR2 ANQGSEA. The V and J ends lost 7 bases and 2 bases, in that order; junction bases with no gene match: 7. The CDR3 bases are TGCAGCGCCGGGACAGGGGTTTATAACACTGAAGCTTTCTTT. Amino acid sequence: CSAGTGVYNTEAFF.